This is a list of T cell receptor beta chains from one sample in a study of T-cell memory formation after mild COVID-19. Using its own MiXCR run on the 5' RACE reads, TCRdb lists one record per CDR3 protein. The sample shows around 53,000 distinct CDR3 sequences, more than 10% of them seen only once. The source material was PBMCs or a T cell subset sorted from them (not recorded which). These receptors were obtained from a man aged 18 to 29 who had mild COVID-19 (a few samples of this study predate the infection). Cell type and time point are not known. Each CDR3 is given with its conserved first and last residue. D genes are given only for firm matches. Size tells how often a clone was seen (once, few, many) or the class of an expanded clone, and some rows leave it out.

J,size,V,D,CDR3,DNA
TRBJ2-1,many,TRBV7-2,TRBD2,CASSFGGGDEQFF,TGTGCCAGCAGCTTTGGGGGGGGAGATGAGCAGTTCTTC
TRBJ2-1,medium-sized,TRBV7-2,.,CASSPPEGYNEQFF,TGTGCCAGCAGCCCGCCGGAGGGGTACAATGAGCAGTTCTTC
TRBJ1-4,.,TRBV27,TRBD1,CASRQGASEKLFF,TGTGCCAGCAGACAGGGGGCGAGCGAAAAACTGTTTTTT
TRBJ2-3,many,TRBV20-1,TRBD2,CSAKSLLAGEADTQYF,TGCAGTGCTAAAAGCCTACTAGCGGGGGAAGCAGATACGCAGTATTTT
TRBJ2-1,.,TRBV20-1,TRBD1,CSASTGASSYNEQFF,TGCAGTGCCAGTACAGGGGCCAGCTCCTACAATGAGCAGTTCTTC
TRBJ2-1,.,TRBV24-1,.,CATSDTTSNEQFF,TGTGCCACCAGTGATACGACTAGCAATGAGCAGTTCTTC
TRBJ2-5,.,TRBV7-6,.,CASSLVSGWETQYF,TGTGCCAGCAGCTTAGTTTCAGGGTGGGAGACCCAGTACTTC
TRBJ2-1,many,TRBV27,.,CASSSQGPSYNEQFF,TGTGCCAGCAGTTCACAGGGTCCCTCCTACAATGAGCAGTTCTTC
TRBJ2-2,few,TRBV6-4,TRBD1,CASSETGETGELFF,TGTGCCAGCAGTGAGACAGGGGAGACCGGGGAGCTGTTTTTT
TRBJ2-1,.,TRBV4-3,TRBD1,CASSQGAGGGEQFF,TGCGCCAGCAGCCAAGGGGCAGGGGGCGGTGAGCAGTTCTTC
TRBJ1-5,many,TRBV25-1,.,CASTGERGGNQPQHF,TGTGCCAGCACCGGAGAAAGGGGAGGCAATCAGCCCCAGCATTTT
TRBJ2-7,.,TRBV19,TRBD1,CASSLTPGQAYEQYF,TGTGCCAGTAGCCTCACGCCTGGACAGGCCTACGAGCAGTACTTC
TRBJ2-6,.,TRBV6-4,.,CASSEASAGANVLTF,TGTGCCAGCAGTGAAGCCAGTGCTGGGGCCAACGTCCTGACTTTC
TRBJ1-5,few,TRBV2,TRBD1,CASSQGDQPQHF,TGTGCCAGCAGCCAGGGGGATCAGCCCCAGCATTTT
TRBJ2-1,many,TRBV9,.,CASSPGSQQFF,TGTGCCAGCAGCCCAGGGTCCCAGCAGTTCTTC
TRBJ2-1,.,TRBV12-3/TRBV12-4,TRBD2,CASSAPSGIGYNEQFF,TGTGCCAGCAGTGCCCCTAGCGGGATAGGGTACAATGAGCAGTTCTTC
TRBJ2-4,few,TRBV28,TRBD1,CASSQADRAKNIQYF,TGTGCCAGCAGTCAAGCCGACAGGGCTAAAAACATTCAGTACTTC
TRBJ2-2,few,TRBV7-9,.,CASSLMGGSRTGELFF,TGTGCCAGCAGCTTGATGGGGGGATCAAGGACCGGGGAGCTGTTTTTT
TRBJ2-7,.,TRBV10-3,.,CAISQGGEQYF,TGTGCCATCAGTCAGGGGGGCGAGCAGTACTTC
TRBJ1-2,.,TRBV7-9,.,CATERGIQYGYTF,TGTGCCACCGAAAGGGGTATACAATATGGCTACACCTTC
TRBJ1-4,many,TRBV20-1,TRBD1,CSARDSLNEKLFF,TGCAGTGCCAGGGACAGCCTGAATGAAAAACTGTTTTTT
TRBJ2-7,few,TRBV4-1,TRBD1,CASSPSGQGYSYEQYF,TGCGCCAGCAGCCCGTCCGGACAGGGGTACTCCTACGAGCAGTACTTC
TRBJ1-5,.,TRBV7-2,.,CASSFIHSNQPQHF,TGTGCCAGCAGCTTTATTCATAGCAATCAGCCCCAGCATTTT
TRBJ1-3,.,TRBV5-1,.,CASSSEGGNTIYF,TGCGCCAGCAGCTCTGAAGGAGGAAACACCATATATTTT
TRBJ2-5,many,TRBV20-1,TRBD2,CSARLPGLAGGPEETQYF,TGCAGTGCTAGACTTCCCGGACTAGCGGGGGGGCCGGAGGAGACCCAGTACTTC
TRBJ2-1,few,TRBV20-1,.,CSARAGPRNEQFF,TGCAGTGCTAGAGCGGGGCCAAGGAATGAGCAGTTCTTC
TRBJ2-5,.,TRBV12-3/TRBV12-4,.,CASSWGETQYF,TGTGCCAGCAGTTGGGGAGAGACCCAGTACTTC
TRBJ2-3,.,TRBV9,.,CASSVEGSLTDTQYF,TGTGCCAGCAGCGTAGAAGGCAGCCTCACAGATACGCAGTATTTT
TRBJ1-3,.,TRBV3-1,.,CASSQNIGGTGNTIYF,TGTGCCAGCAGCCAAAATATTGGGGGTACTGGAAACACCATATATTTT
TRBJ2-3,few,TRBV9,.,CASSVAPVRLHTQYF,TGTGCCAGCAGCGTAGCCCCCGTCCGTCTCCATACGCAGTATTTT
TRBJ1-6,few,TRBV10-3,TRBD1,CAIAGGTGRHSPLHF,TGTGCCATCGCGGGGGGGACAGGGAGGCATTCACCCCTCCACTTT
TRBJ2-7,.,TRBV7-6,.,CASSWGQGNEQYF,TGTGCCAGCAGCTGGGGTCAGGGGAACGAGCAGTACTTC
TRBJ2-3,few,TRBV29-1,TRBD2,CSVRRLAGISSTDTQYF,TGCAGCGTTCGGAGACTAGCGGGGATCTCTAGCACAGATACGCAGTATTTT
TRBJ1-4,few,TRBV12-3/TRBV12-4,.,CASSLRGGGEKLFF,TGTGCCAGCAGTCTACGGGGGGGCGGTGAAAAACTGTTTTTT
TRBJ2-1,.,TRBV7-3,.,CASSSSVGAANEQFF,TGTGCCAGCAGCTCGAGCGTGGGGGCCGCTAATGAGCAGTTCTTC
TRBJ2-1,.,TRBV18,TRBD2,CASSPPGLASGQQFF,TGTGCCAGCTCACCCCCGGGACTAGCAAGCGGCCAGCAGTTCTTC
TRBJ1-1,.,TRBV3-1,.,CASSQDKGAGPAAFF,TGTGCCAGCAGCCAAGACAAGGGCGCAGGGCCGGCAGCTTTCTTT
TRBJ2-5,.,TRBV12-3/TRBV12-4,.,CASSQAGETQYF,TGTGCCAGCAGCCAAGCGGGAGAGACCCAGTACTTC
TRBJ2-2,.,TRBV12-3/TRBV12-4,TRBD1,CASTEHRDRGNTGELFF,TGTGCCAGCACCGAACACCGGGACAGGGGGAACACCGGGGAGCTGTTTTTT
TRBJ1-5,.,TRBV7-8,.,CASSLTHPHF,TGTGCCAGCAGCTTAACCCACCCCCATTTT